A single sample is the source of the 29 T cell receptor beta chains below, sequenced in a study of blood T cell repertoires in COVID-19. The protocol was immunoSEQ multiplex PCR, while the TCRdb copy is restricted to in-frame clones and leaves out a portion. The sample consists of around 330,000 clones, roughly 90% of them appearing once. Material for sequencing was peripheral blood. The receptors originated from a woman between 50 and 59 years old with active or convalescent COVID-19.

The chain couples TRBV4-2 to TRBJ1-2, with D uncertain. V lost 0 bases and J lost 4, with 15 bases in between. There are 16 residues in the CDR3. Per germline, CDR1 LGHNA and CDR2 YNFKEQ. Here the CDR3 reads CASSQDVASPGYGYTF. In DNA form, the CDR3 reads TGTGCCAGCAGCCAAGATGTGGCATCTCCGGGCTATGGCTACACCTTC.

On this clone itself: The identical CDR3 is also encoded by other nucleotide sequences in the sample. This sequence joins TRBV5-1 and TRBJ1-4; D remains ambiguous. The CDR3 has 14 residues. The germline gives CDR1 SGHRS, CDR2 YFSETQ. Trimming stripped 2 bases from V and 4 bases from J, with 9 bases between. CDR3 protein: CASSFGGSNEKLFF. DNA of the CDR3: TGCGCCAGCAGCTTTGGAGGGAGTAATGAAAAACTGTTTTTT.

V usage is TRBV30 and J usage is TRBJ1-1, with D uncertain. CDR1 is GTSNPN, CDR2 SVGIG, per germline (reference sequence). The CDR3 is 13 residues long. Trimming left V 0 bases short and J 1 base short, with 6 bases between. CDR3 nucleotide sequence: TGTGCCTGGAGTGTCTTCGGGAACACTGAAGCTTTCTTT. It yields the protein CAWSVFGNTEAFF.

The chain has TRBV12-3 or TRBV12-4 and TRBJ1-4; 8 bases align to TRBD1. The ends lost 6 bases at V and 8 bases at J; junction bases unmatched: 5. The CDR3 totals 13 residues. The CDR3 protein is CASRWTGNEKLFF. DNA for the CDR3: TGTGCCAGCAGGTGGACAGGGAACGAAAAACTGTTTTTT.

V usage is TRBV28 and J usage is TRBJ1-4, with TRBD1 matching over 8 bases. The V gene end was trimmed by 7 bases and the J gene end by 8 bases; junction bases not matched to a gene: 15. The length of the CDR3 is 16 residues. The germline gives CDR1 MDHEN, CDR2 SYDVKM. CDR3 DNA: TGTGCCAGCACCATGCAACCGGGACAGGCGGTCGAAAAACTGTTTTTT. It specifies CASTMQPGQAVEKLFF.

The V and J genes are TRBV4-2 and TRBJ2-7; 10 positions agree with TRBD2. Germline V gene sequence: CDR1 LGHNA, CDR2 YNFKEQ. CDR3 length: 15 amino acids. V was pared by 0 bases and J by 4 bases, with 3 bases of the junction left unmatched. The DNA for the CDR3 is TGTGCCAGCAGCCAAGACAGCGGGGGGGCATACGAGCAGTACTTC. This sequence encodes CASSQDSGGAYEQYF.

The chain has TRBV6-5 and TRBJ2-1, with 9 positions matching TRBD2. From germline, CDR1 is MNHEY and CDR2 SVGAGI. The length of the CDR3 is 14 residues. J lost 9 bases, V lost 8 bases, and 11 bases had no gene match. The CDR3 sequence is CASSSGGGAVEQFF. For the CDR3, the DNA is TGTGCCAGCTCTAGTGGCGGGGGGGCGGTTGAGCAGTTCTTC.

The rearrangement joins TRBV4-1 to TRBJ2-7; D not certain. CDR1 is MGHRA and CDR2 is YSYEKL in the germline V gene. This CDR3 region has 13 residues. V shed 3 bases and J shed 0 bases, with 6 bases lying between them. The CDR3 sequence is CASSQAGSYEQYF. The CDR3 DNA reads TGCGCCAGCAGCCAGGCAGGCTCCTACGAGCAGTACTTC.

V gene TRBV30 combines with J gene TRBJ2-7, with TRBD2 identical over 9 bases. Trimming cost V 0 bases and J 5 bases; bases outside gene matches: 11. CDR1 is GTSNPN and CDR2 is SVGIG in the germline V gene (reference sequence). This CDR3 is 16 amino acids long. CDR3 DNA: TGTGCCTGGAGTGTGGGTCCCGCGGGGGGGTTCGACGAGCAGTACTTC. This translates into CAWSVGPAGGFDEQYF.

The V call is TRBV25-1, the J call TRBJ1-2; perhaps TRBD1 as D (6 bases). Looked up from germline, CDR1 is MGHDK and CDR2 is SYGVNS. The CDR3 is 15 residues long. V lost 1 base and J 6 bases, leaving 15 bases between the germline ends. The DNA of the CDR3 is TGTGCCAGCAGTGAATTATGGGCCAAGGGGGATGGCTACACCTTC. Translated: CASSELWAKGDGYTF.

The CDR3 region has the DNA TGTGCCAGCAGTGCCGCGGGACAGGGGGCTCGGGATTTCTTT. Residues: CASSAAGQGARDFF. The rearrangement joins TRBV6-6 to TRBJ1-1; 12 nucleotides align to TRBD1. Trimming cost V 5 bases and J 13 bases; bases outside gene matches: 11. The CDR3 runs to 14 residues. Germline assignment: CDR1 MNHNY and CDR2 SVGAGI (reference sequence).

The chain employs TRBV2 and TRBJ1-1, with 7 bases identical to TRBD1. The ends lost 5 bases at V and 2 bases at J; junction bases unmatched: 8. Per germline, CDR1 SNHLY and CDR2 FYNNEI. This CDR3 comprises 15 residues. CDR3 sequence reads: CASSSTGLGNTEAFF. In nucleotides, the CDR3 is TGTGCCAGCAGTTCGACAGGGCTGGGAAACACTGAAGCTTTCTTT.

In DNA form, the CDR3 reads TGTGCCAGTGCCCGGACAGGGGAGGGCTATGGCTACACCTTC. Its translation is CASARTGEGYGYTF. The gene calls are TRBV19 and TRBJ1-2; TRBD1 aligns across 9 bases. CDR1 is LNHDA, CDR2 SQIVND, per germline (reference sequence). There are 14 residues in the CDR3. The V segment lost 8 bases and the J segment 4 bases; nucleotides outside the gene matches: 8.

This clone came up once. CDR3 sequence reads: CASSGQGAQETQYF. DNA of the CDR3: TGTGCCAGCTCAGGACAGGGGGCGCAGGAGACCCAGTACTTC. The chain uses TRBV18 and TRBJ2-5, with TRBD1 identical over 11 bases. Germline V gene data show CDR1 as KGHSH and CDR2 as LQKENI. V dropped 5 bases and J dropped 5; count of bases not matched to a gene: 4. This CDR3 comprises 14 residues.

J is TRBJ2-7 and V is TRBV7-9, with 9 bases matching TRBD2. Germline CDR1 and CDR2: SEHNR and FQNEAQ (reference sequence). V dropped 5 bases and J dropped 1; count of bases not matched to a gene: 15. The CDR3 covers 18 residues. The CDR3 loop is CASSPQKYSGRRSYEQYF. The CDR3 DNA reads TGTGCCAGCAGCCCCCAGAAGTATAGCGGGAGAAGGTCCTACGAGCAGTACTTC.

The chain uses TRBV18 and TRBJ2-1, with 7 bases matching TRBD1. The CDR3 spans 15 residues. The V and J ends lost 5 bases and 2 bases, in that order; junction bases with no gene match: 6. CDR1 is KGHSH, CDR2 LQKENI, per germline. The CDR3 here is CASSNTGDAYNEQFF. The CDR3 DNA is TGTGCCAGCTCAAATACAGGGGACGCCTACAATGAGCAGTTCTTC.

This clone showed up just once. The J gene is TRBJ1-2, the V gene TRBV5-1; 10 nucleotides match TRBD1. V shed 2 bases, J shed 6 bases, and the junction held 4 bases outside the gene matches. Looked up from germline, CDR1 is SGHRS and CDR2 is YFSETQ. The CDR3 is made up of 14 amino acids. CDR3 sequence (DNA): TGCGCCAGCAGCTTCGACAGGGGGCTCGATGGCTACACCTTC. This gives the protein CASSFDRGLDGYTF.

The table lists this clone with a few counts. This rearrangement joins TRBV7-9 to TRBJ2-7, with D perhaps matching TRBD2 (6 bases). Deletions cut 5 bases from V and 0 bases from J, with 8 bases between. CDR3 length equals 13 residues. Germline V gene data show CDR1 as SEHNR and CDR2 as FQNEAQ (reference sequence). The CDR3: CASSPDYSYEQYF. Here the CDR3 DNA reads TGTGCCAGCAGCCCGGACTACTCCTACGAGCAGTACTTC.

This clone showed up just once. J is TRBJ2-3 and V is TRBV5-1, with TRBD2 as a possible D gene (7 bases). The germline CDR1 and CDR2 sequences are SGHRS and YFSETQ. V dropped 4 bases and J dropped 5 bases, with 17 bases sitting between them. The CDR3 has 15 amino acids. The CDR3 DNA reads TGCGCCAGCAGCCCCCGAGGGGGGGTAGGAGATACGCAGTATTTT. Protein: CASSPRGGVGDTQYF.

The chain is built from TRBV4-2 and TRBJ1-1; D remains unclear. With 6 bases removed from V and 5 bases from J, the gap between germline ends came to 7 bases. The germline V gene encodes CDR1 LGHNA and CDR2 YNFKEQ. There are 11 residues in the CDR3. CDR3 in amino acids: CASSFETEAFF. Written as DNA, the CDR3 is TGTGCCAGCAGTTTCGAGACTGAAGCTTTCTTT.

The rearrangement links TRBV28 to TRBJ2-5; D not certain. The germline CDR1 and CDR2 sequences are MDHEN and SYDVKM. The CDR3 is made up of 15 amino acids. V was clipped by 3 bases and J by 3 bases, with 14 bases between them. The CDR3 spells CASSLRILGKETQYF. CDR3 sequence (DNA): TGTGCCAGCAGTTTGCGGATTCTCGGAAAAGAGACCCAGTACTTC. Full variable domain (rest looked up from reference TRBV28 and TRBJ2-5): DVKVTQSSRYLVKRTGEKVFLECVQDMDHENMFWYRQDPGLGLRLIYFSYDVKMKEKGDIPEGYSVSREKKERFSLILESASTNQTSMYLCASSLRILGKETQYFGPGTRLLVL.

This rearrangement joins TRBV7-2 to TRBJ1-2, with D unresolved. The germline V gene has CDR1 SGHTA and CDR2 FQGNSA. The length of the CDR3 is 14 residues. Trimming stripped 1 base from V and 7 bases from J, with 13 bases between. This CDR3 reads CASSLGQHRSGYTF. DNA for the CDR3: TGTGCCAGCAGCTTAGGGCAACACCGGAGTGGCTACACCTTC.

V and J are TRBV2 and TRBJ1-1, with D uncertain. Trimming pared 2 bases from V and 7 bases from J, leaving 14 bases between. Germline V lookup: CDR1 SNHLY, CDR2 FYNNEI. The CDR3 runs 14 residues. The CDR3 DNA sequence: TGTGCCAGCAGTGAAAGGGAGCAACGGCGTGAAGCTTTCTTT. Its protein is CASSEREQRREAFF.

The genes are TRBV12-3 or TRBV12-4 and TRBJ2-1; 7 nucleotides agree with TRBD2. V gave up 6 bases and J gave up 4 bases; unmatched junction bases: 3. The CDR3 length is 13 residues. CDR3 region: CASRLGRYNEQFF. The DNA of the CDR3 is TGTGCCAGCAGACTCGGGAGGTACAATGAGCAGTTCTTC.

The chain combines TRBV3-1 (or the pseudogene TRBV3-2) with TRBJ2-5, with 10 nucleotides matching TRBD2. This CDR3 contains 15 residues. The germline V gene encodes CDR1 LGHDT and CDR2 YNNKEL (reference sequence). V lost 0 bases and J lost 10; bases outside the gene matches: 8. The CDR3 sequence is CASSQEARLAGSQYF. CDR3 nucleotides: TGTGCCAGCAGCCAAGAGGCTCGACTAGCGGGTAGCCAGTACTTC.

The J gene is TRBJ1-1, the V gene TRBV11-2; 8 nucleotides align to TRBD1. There are 15 residues in the CDR3. Germline trimming cut 5 bases from V and 5 bases from J; bases unmatched to any gene: 10. CDR1 is SGHAT and CDR2 is FQNNGV in the germline V gene. The CDR3 is CASSSPGQGRTEAFF. CDR3 nucleotide sequence: TGTGCCAGCAGCAGCCCAGGACAGGGTAGGACTGAAGCTTTCTTT.

This chain links TRBV11-2 with TRBJ2-7, with 9 bases that match TRBD1. CDR1 is SGHAT, CDR2 FQNNGV, per germline. This CDR3 has 14 residues. J lost 1 base, V lost 5 bases, and 3 bases had no gene match. CDR3 in amino acids: CASSRDRESYEQYF. Here the CDR3 DNA reads TGTGCCAGCAGCCGGGACAGGGAATCCTACGAGCAGTACTTC.

The chain couples TRBV15 to TRBJ2-1; D not certain. Germline V gene sequence: CDR1 LNHNV, CDR2 YYDKDF (reference sequence). V dropped 4 bases and J dropped 7 bases, with 17 bases sitting between them. The CDR3 sequence is 15 residues long. CDR3 protein: CATSTQSKSVNEQFF. Here the CDR3 DNA reads TGTGCCACCAGCACTCAGTCGAAAAGCGTGAATGAGCAGTTCTTC.

This clone appeared a few times. The chain combines TRBV10-3 with TRBJ1-5; 10 positions agree with TRBD1. The V gene's germline CDR1 is ENHRY and CDR2 SYGVKD. Germline trimming cut 2 bases from V and 2 bases from J; bases unmatched to any gene: 6. The CDR3 length is 17 residues. The CDR3 DNA reads as TGTGCCATCAGTGAGGGGACAGGGGTTGGGGGCAATCAGCCCCAGCATTTT. Protein product: CAISEGTGVGGNQPQHF.